This T cell receptor beta chain was retrieved from a study of blood T cell repertoires in COVID-19. Study details: Collection of acute and convalescent COVID-19 samples took place in the United States, Italy and Spain.

Trimming left V 0 bases short and J 2 bases short, with 9 bases between. The CDR3 has 15 residues. The germline gives CDR1 WNHNN, CDR2 SYGVQD (reference sequence). Profiled with immunoSEQ multiplex PCR; TCRdb holds only in-frame clones, not every one. Of tens of thousands of clones in the sample, approximately 84% are singletons; the top ten hold 25% to 30%. This receptor was obtained from a human donor in a cohort sampled during active COVID-19. The specimen sequenced was peripheral blood. The chain uses TRBV10-1 and TRBJ2-3; D ambiguous. The CDR3 sequence is CASSESSRYTDTQYF. CDR3 coding DNA: TGCGCCAGCAGTGAGTCGAGCAGGTACACAGATACGCAGTATTTT.